The clone carrying this T cell receptor (beta chain) was detected ten times or more. Time point described: sample taken at primary tumor resection. Whole RNA, isolated from tumor, nontumor lung or frozen PBMC, was sequenced without prior sorting. These data originate in a study of spatial heterogeneity in lung cancer. TCRdb passed the 5' RACE reads through MiXCR, listing each CDR3 protein once. The table records some 37,000 distinct CDR3 sequences, 4% to 6% of them present only once. This CDR3 region has 15 residues. V lost 5 bases and J lost 6; bases outside the gene matches: 10. Germline V gene lookup returns CDR1 SGHTA and CDR2 FQGNSA.

The sample in question was PBMCs, obtained at surgery. The TCR was taken from a female donor with early-stage non-small cell lung cancer. This sequence joins TRBV7-2 and TRBJ1-5; the match to TRBD1 covers 7 bases. The CDR3 spells CASSPDRALGQPQHF. The CDR3 DNA is TGTGCCAGCAGCCCTGACAGGGCCCTCGGTCAGCCCCAGCATTTT.